The TCR beta chain under discussion was sequenced for a study of T-cell reconstitution after alpha-beta-depleted transplantation in children. Unique molecular identifiers featured in how the TCRbeta library was prepared. A single record per CDR3 protein comes from TCRdb applying MiXCR to the PCR reads. The sample has 200,000 or so distinct CDR3 sequences; about 8.2% are singletons. Points on this clonotype: What it binds is not known.

This CDR3 contains 14 residues. Looked up from germline, CDR1 is SGHRS and CDR2 is YFSETQ. V was pared by 6 bases and J by 5 bases, with 17 bases between. The study's findings and limits: Several hundred graft clones that had expanded were reportedly the source of alpha-beta T cells about two months after transplant. T-cell counts and diversity at one year post-transplant came mainly from newly produced T cells.

The V call is TRBV5-1, the J call TRBJ2-5; maybe TRBD2 (5 bases). The input for sequencing was PBMCs, mostly from graft donor cells, taken 360 days after TCRalphabeta/CD19-depleted stem cell transplant. The TCR comes from a male patient under 10 years old who had a stem cell transplant for acute myeloid leukemia, so the T cells may come from the graft donor. The CDR3 spells CASNPERGGETQYF. CDR3 in DNA: TGCGCCAGCAACCCTGAACGGGGTGGGGAGACCCAGTACTTC.